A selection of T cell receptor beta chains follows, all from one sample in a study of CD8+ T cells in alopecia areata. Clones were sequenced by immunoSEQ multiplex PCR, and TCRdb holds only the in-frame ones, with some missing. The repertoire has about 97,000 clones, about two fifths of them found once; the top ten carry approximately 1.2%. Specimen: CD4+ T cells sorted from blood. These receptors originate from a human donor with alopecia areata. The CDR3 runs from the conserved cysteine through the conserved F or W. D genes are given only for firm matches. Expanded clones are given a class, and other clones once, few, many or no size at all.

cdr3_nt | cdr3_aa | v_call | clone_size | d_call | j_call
TGTGCCATCAGTGCTCAGGGGGCTGGAGAGACCCAGTACTTC | CAISAQGAGETQYF | TRBV10-3 | - | TRBD1 | TRBJ2-5
TGTGCCTGGAGTGTAGTCGAGCAGTACTTC | CAWSVVEQYF | TRBV30 | - | - | TRBJ2-7
TGTGCCTGGAGTCCAGGGCGTAAGAACACTGAAGCTTTCTTT | CAWSPGRKNTEAFF | TRBV30 | - | - | TRBJ1-1
TGTGCCTGGAGTGTAGGTGTGGCAGGGCCCTACGAGCAGTACTTC | CAWSVGVAGPYEQYF | TRBV30 | - | - | TRBJ2-7
TGCAGCGTTCCAACAGGGGGCTATGGCTACACCTTC | CSVPTGGYGYTF | TRBV29-1 | - | TRBD1 | TRBJ1-2
TGTGCCAGCAGCCCTAGCGGGGGGGCGAACACCGGGGAGCTGTTTTTT | CASSPSGGANTGELFF | TRBV7-2 | few | TRBD2 | TRBJ2-2
TGTGCCAGCAGCGTAGGTACGCGGGTGTGGAGCAGGACAGGGCAAGAGACCCAGTACTTC | CASSVGTRVWSRTGQETQYF | TRBV9 | - | TRBD1 | TRBJ2-5
TGTGCCAGCAGCTTACGGGAAGTCGAGCAGTACTTC | CASSLREVEQYF | TRBV13 | - | - | TRBJ2-7
TGTGCTAGCAGCCGGACAGCTTTCACAGATACGCAGTATTTT | CASSRTAFTDTQYF | TRBV7-7 | few | - | TRBJ2-3
TGTGCCAGCAGCCTCCTCGGTAGCACGGCAATCAATGAGCAGTTCTTC | CASSLLGSTAINEQFF | TRBV28 | - | - | TRBJ2-1
TGTGCCAGCAGCCGAACGGACAGGATCGATGGCTACACCTTC | CASSRTDRIDGYTF | TRBV7-8 | - | TRBD1 | TRBJ1-2
TGCGCCAGCAGCCGAAACCAGAATAACTATGGCTACACCTTC | CASSRNQNNYGYTF | TRBV5-1 | - | - | TRBJ1-2
TGTGCCAGCAGTCCCCGACAGGACCTCAACTATGGCTACACCTTC | CASSPRQDLNYGYTF | TRBV27 | few | - | TRBJ1-2
TGTGCCAGCAGCTTAACGGGCGAGGGGTCGAATGAGCAGTTCTTC | CASSLTGEGSNEQFF | TRBV5-6 | - | - | TRBJ2-1
TGTGCCAGTAGTTTTTCGTCAAGCACAGATACGCAGTATTTT | CASSFSSSTDTQYF | TRBV19 | - | - | TRBJ2-3
TGTGCCAGCAGCCAGTCAACTCCTGGACGGGGCTACACCTTC | CASSQSTPGRGYTF | TRBV14 | few | - | TRBJ1-2
TGCGCCAGCAGTCATTTTTGCGCGACAACGGACGAGGAAGAGACCCAGTACTTC | CASSHFCATTDEEETQYF | TRBV23-1 | - | - | TRBJ2-5
TGTGCCAGCACAAGCGGGTCTAGCACAGATACGCAGTATTTT | CASTSGSSTDTQYF | TRBV6-5 | once | - | TRBJ2-3